In its sample, the clone carrying this T cell receptor (beta chain) was seen many times. Its antigen is not identified. MiXCR, run by TCRdb on the 5' RACE reads, gives a single entry per CDR3 protein. The table lists hundreds of thousands of distinct CDR3 sequences, 7.5% of them singletons. The data were obtained in a study of identical twins. V was cut by 6 bases and J by 7 bases, with 19 bases left in between. The CDR3 covers 15 residues. CDR1 is SGHDN, CDR2 FVKESK, per germline. General study results and limits: Abundant beta clonotypes from cord blood had fewer insertions, unlike memory repertoires, which showed none. Low generation probability was overrepresented in out-of-frame alpha sequences shared by twins. Donors were not followed over many years; analysis was cross-sectional.

These same records also appear under a second study, on yellow fever vaccine responses in identical twins.

The sample was memory (CD45RO+) T cells sorted from blood. The rearrangement uses TRBV14 and TRBJ2-1, with a weak D call TRBD2 (5 bases). The clonotype comes from a woman under 30 in good health. The CDR3 spells CASSPRVGGSNEQFF. As DNA, the CDR3 is TGTGCCAGCAGTCCACGAGTAGGTGGGAGTAATGAGCAGTTCTTC.